This T cell receptor beta chain was sequenced during a study of shared clonotypes between healthy human individuals. Whole-study context: The study used three CD4 naive, three CD4 memory, two CD8 naive and one CD8 memory plate per donor.

Germline V CDR1 and CDR2: SNHLY, FYNNEI. This CDR3 contains 15 residues. J was trimmed by 0 bases and V by 6 bases; bases with no gene match: 6. TCRdb's table, derived via immunoSEQ multiplex PCR, lists solely in-frame clones and lacks some. The sample lists millions of clones, over 85% occurring once. The rearrangement joins TRBV2 to TRBJ1-2; 8 bases are a match to TRBD1. The sequencing sample was made of naive CD4+ T cells sorted from blood. The sample's subset: CD45RA+ positively selected. This clonotype originated in a man between 18 and 35 years old in good health. CDR3 protein: CASRGPQGANYGYTF. CDR3 DNA sequence: TGTGCCAGCAGAGGGCCACAGGGGGCTAACTATGGCTACACCTTC.